This T cell receptor beta chain was documented in a study of vaccination and CD4 T cells after COVID-19. Study-wide context: Drawing of post-COVID samples took place a median around 110 days after diagnosis (range 35 to 161).

The CDR3 is 13 amino acids. CDR1 and CDR2 (germline): GTSNPN, SVGIG (reference sequence). The Oncomine TCR Beta short-read assay was applied to DNA of cultured CD4+ T cells. TCRdb redid the calling of the PCR reads with MiXCR, one entry per CDR3 protein. The table includes 850 to 1,100 distinct CDR3 sequences, roughly 31% detected once. Treatment given: roughly nine-day PBMC culture with coronavirus spike peptide pools or control peptides (ViraFEST assay). Collection of the unexposed donor's CD4+ T cells took place before the COVID-19 pandemic (2011-2018). The ViraFEST method relied on peptide pools to expand antigen-specific T cells, followed by TCR sequencing. On this clonotype itself: Its cognate antigen is unknown. One end of the junction does not line up with germline, which may come from a read error.

The rearrangement uses TRBV30 and TRBJ1-2, with 7 bases that match TRBD1. The TCR sequence derives from a human donor in good health. The specimen was CD4+ T cells from blood, cultured in vitro. The CDR3 DNA reads TGTGGCTGGAGTTTGACAGGGAAGTTTGGCTACACCTTC. Protein product: CGWSLTGKFGYTF. The entire variable domain, with the rest obtained from reference TRBV30 and TRBJ1-2, is as follows: SQTIHQWPATLVQPVGSPLSLECTVEGTSNPNLYWYRQAAGRGLQLLFYSVGIGQISSEVPQNLSASRPQDRQFILSSKKLLLSDSGFYLCGWSLTGKFGYTFGSGTRLTVV.